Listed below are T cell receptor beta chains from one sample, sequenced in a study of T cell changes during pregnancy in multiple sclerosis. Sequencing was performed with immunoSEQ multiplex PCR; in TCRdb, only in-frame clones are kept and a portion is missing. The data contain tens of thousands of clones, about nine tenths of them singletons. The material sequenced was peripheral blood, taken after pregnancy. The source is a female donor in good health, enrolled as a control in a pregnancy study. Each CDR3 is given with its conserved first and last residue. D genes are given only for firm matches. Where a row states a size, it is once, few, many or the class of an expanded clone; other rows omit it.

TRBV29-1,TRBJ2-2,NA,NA,CSVAGDASNTGELFF,TGCAGCGTTGCGGGGGACGCCTCGAACACCGGGGAGCTGTTTTTT
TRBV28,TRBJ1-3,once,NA,CASSLWRQGSGGNTIYF,TGTGCCAGCAGTCTTTGGCGTCAGGGGTCTGGTGGAAACACCATATATTTT
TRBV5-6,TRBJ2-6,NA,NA,CASSSPGLTGSGANVLTF,TGTGCCAGCAGTTCTCCGGGACTTACCGGCTCTGGGGCCAACGTCCTGACTTTC
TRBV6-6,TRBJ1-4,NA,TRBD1,CASSQDRDNEKLFF,TGTGCCAGCAGTCAAGACAGGGATAATGAAAAACTGTTTTTT
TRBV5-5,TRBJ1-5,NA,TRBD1,CASSQQGRGQPQHF,TGTGCCAGCAGCCAACAGGGGCGAGGGCAGCCCCAGCATTTT
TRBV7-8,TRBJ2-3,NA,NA,CASSPGGGLGADTQYF,TGTGCCAGCAGCCCTGGGGGCGGGCTCGGTGCCGATACGCAGTATTTT
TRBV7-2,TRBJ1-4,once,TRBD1,CASSLDRGREKLFF,TGTGCCAGCAGCTTAGACAGGGGTAGGGAAAAACTGTTTTTT
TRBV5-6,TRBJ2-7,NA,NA,CASSLGLTYEQYF,TGTGCCAGCAGCTTGGGACTGACCTACGAGCAGTACTTC
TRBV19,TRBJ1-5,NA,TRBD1,CASSQDRVGVQPQHF,TGTGCCAGTAGTCAAGACAGGGTGGGCGTTCAGCCCCAGCATTTT
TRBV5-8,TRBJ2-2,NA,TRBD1,CASSLLTGVNTGELFF,TGTGCCAGCAGCTTGCTGACAGGGGTCAACACCGGGGAGCTGTTTTTT
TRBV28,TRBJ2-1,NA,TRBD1,CASSFQLGTGGSSYNEQFF,TGTGCCAGCAGTTTCCAATTGGGGACAGGGGGTTCGTCCTACAATGAGCAGTTCTTC
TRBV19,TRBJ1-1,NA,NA,CASSINRASEAFF,TGTGCCAGTAGTATAAACAGGGCATCTGAAGCTTTCTTT
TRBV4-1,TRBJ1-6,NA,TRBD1,CASSPWTGSNSPLHF,TGCGCCAGCAGCCCATGGACAGGATCAAATTCACCCCTCCACTTT
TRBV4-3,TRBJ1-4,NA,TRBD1,CASSQGDRGNEKLFF,TGCGCCAGCAGCCAAGGGGACAGGGGAAATGAAAAACTGTTTTTT
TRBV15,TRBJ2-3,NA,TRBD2,CATSRSSGSETDTQYF,TGTGCCACCAGCAGATCCAGCGGGAGTGAAACAGATACGCAGTATTTT
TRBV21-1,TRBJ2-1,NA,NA,CASSTLGGEQFF,TGTGCCAGCAGCACCCTAGGGGGTGAGCAGTTCTTC
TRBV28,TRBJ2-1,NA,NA,CASSRPGVYNEQFF,TGTGCCAGCAGTCGTCCCGGGGTCTACAATGAGCAGTTCTTC
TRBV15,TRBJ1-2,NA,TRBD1,CATSRDWGTGGHGYTF,TGTGCCACCAGCAGAGATTGGGGGACAGGGGGCCATGGCTACACCTTC
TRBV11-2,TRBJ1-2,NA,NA,CASSPGAGYTF,TGTGCCAGCAGCCCAGGGGCCGGCTACACCTTC
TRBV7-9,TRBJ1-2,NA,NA,CASSPDSYYGGYTF,TGTGCCAGCAGCCCTGACAGCTACTACGGGGGCTACACCTTC
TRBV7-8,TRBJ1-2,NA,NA,CASSSTDRANYGYTF,TGTGCCAGCAGCTCCACGGACAGAGCTAACTATGGCTACACCTTC
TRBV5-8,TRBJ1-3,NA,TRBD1,CASSRDRGALVSGNTIYF,TGTGCCAGCAGCCGCGACAGGGGAGCCCTCGTCTCTGGAAACACCATATATTTT
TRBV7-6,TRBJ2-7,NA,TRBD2,CASSLSSTSGLAGAYEQYF,TGTGCCAGCAGCTTAAGTTCGACCTCGGGACTAGCGGGAGCTTACGAGCAGTACTTC
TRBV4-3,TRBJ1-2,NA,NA,CASSQVAGSGYTF,TGCGCCAGCAGCCAAGTGGCGGGAAGCGGCTACACCTTC
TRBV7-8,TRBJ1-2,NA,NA,CASGGGPLYGYTF,TGTGCCAGCGGGGGGGGTCCCCTCTATGGCTACACCTTC
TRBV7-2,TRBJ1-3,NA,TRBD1,CASSLAANRGSRHTIYF,TGTGCCAGCAGCTTAGCCGCAAACAGGGGCTCAAGACACACCATATATTTT
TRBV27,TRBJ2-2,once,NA,CASSFQQTGELFF,TGTGCCAGCAGTTTCCAACAGACCGGGGAGCTGTTTTTT
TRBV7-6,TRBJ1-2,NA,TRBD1,CASSQGQHYGYTF,TGTGCCAGCAGCCAGGGACAGCACTATGGCTACACCTTC
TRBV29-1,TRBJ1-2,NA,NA,CSVVREHRYGYTF,TGCAGCGTTGTACGGGAACATCGCTATGGCTACACCTTC
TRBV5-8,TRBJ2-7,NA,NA,CASSLRRSSYEQYF,TGTGCCAGCAGCTTGCGACGGAGCTCCTACGAGCAGTACTTC
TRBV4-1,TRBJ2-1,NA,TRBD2,CASSQDGLALYNEQFF,TGCGCCAGCAGCCAAGATGGACTAGCGTTGTACAATGAGCAGTTCTTC